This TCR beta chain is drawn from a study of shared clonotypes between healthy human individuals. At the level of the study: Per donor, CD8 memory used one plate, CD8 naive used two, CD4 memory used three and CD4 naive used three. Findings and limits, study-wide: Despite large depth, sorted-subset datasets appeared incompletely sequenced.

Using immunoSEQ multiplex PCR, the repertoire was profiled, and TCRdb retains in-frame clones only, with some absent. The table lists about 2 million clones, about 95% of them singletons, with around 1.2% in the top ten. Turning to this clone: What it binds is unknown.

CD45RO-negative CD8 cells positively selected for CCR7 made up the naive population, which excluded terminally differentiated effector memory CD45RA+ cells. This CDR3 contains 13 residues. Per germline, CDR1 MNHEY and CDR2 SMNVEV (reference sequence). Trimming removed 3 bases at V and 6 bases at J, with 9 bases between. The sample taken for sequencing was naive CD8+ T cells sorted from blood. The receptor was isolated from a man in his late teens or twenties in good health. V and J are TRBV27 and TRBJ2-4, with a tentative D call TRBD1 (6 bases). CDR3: CASSLDSVNIQYF. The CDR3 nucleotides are TGTGCCAGCAGTTTGGACAGTGTAAACATTCAGTACTTC.